This is a list of T cell receptor beta chains from one sample in a study of shared clonotypes between healthy human individuals. The data were produced by immunoSEQ multiplex PCR, yet TCRdb's version contains in-frame clones alone and is incomplete. This table has some 2.4 million clones, roughly 93% appearing once. Sequencing was done on a sample of naive CD4+ T cells from PBMCs. The source of these receptors is a man younger than 35 in good health. Some clones in this sample may be carry-over from other donors' samples. The CDR3 runs from the conserved cysteine through the conserved F or W. The order of the fields is clone size, J gene, V gene, D gene, CDR3 DNA, CDR3 protein. The D gene is left open where the match is weak. Not every row has a clone size; where given, it reads once, few, many or a size class.

NA TRBJ2-3 TRBV5-6 TRBD2 TGTGCCAGCAGCCACGCGGGGGTAGGTAGCGCAGATACGCAGTATTTT CASSHAGVGSADTQYF
NA TRBJ1-6 TRBV28 NA TGTGCCAGCAGTTCCATATACCGGGACCGAGATTATTCACCCCTCCACTTT CASSSIYRDRDYSPLHF
NA TRBJ2-3 TRBV5-1 NA TGCGCCAGCAGCTTGGAGCCGACAGGACCAGATACGCAGTATTTT CASSLEPTGPDTQYF
once TRBJ1-4 TRBV4-1 TRBD1 TGCGCCAGCAGCCAAAACGGACAGGGTTCGGGGGGGAATGAAAAACTGTTTTTT CASSQNGQGSGGNEKLFF
NA TRBJ1-5 TRBV4-1 NA TGCGCCAGCAGCCAAGATAGGGACCAGCCCCAGCATTTT CASSQDRDQPQHF
NA TRBJ2-5 TRBV28 TRBD2 TGTGCCAGCAGTTTATGGGCTAGCGGGGGAGGGGAAGAGACCCAGTACTTC CASSLWASGGGEETQYF
few TRBJ1-2 TRBV10-3 TRBD1 TGTGCCACCCTCGACAGGGAGAGTGGCTACACCTTC CATLDRESGYTF
NA TRBJ2-7 TRBV28 TRBD2 TGTGCCAGCAGTACGACCTGGACTAGCGGGAGGAGAGCCTACGAGCAGTACTTC CASSTTWTSGRRAYEQYF
NA TRBJ2-1 TRBV7-6 NA TGTGCCAGCAGCTTACCTAAAACCGGGATCAATGAGCAGTTCTTC CASSLPKTGINEQFF
NA TRBJ2-2 TRBV5-4 TRBD1 TGTGCCAGCAGCCCACCGGGACAGGGTGGCGGGGAGCTGTTTTTT CASSPPGQGGGELFF
once TRBJ2-5 TRBV7-2 NA TGTGCCAGCAGCTTCGGGGGGCGGGAGCAGTACTTC CASSFGGREQYF
NA TRBJ2-7 TRBV27 NA TGTGCCAGCAGTTTCCAAATACACAGCGAGCAGTACTTC CASSFQIHSEQYF
NA TRBJ2-3 TRBV7-8 NA TGTGCCAGCAGCTTAGAGGAGTACACAGATACGCAGTATTTT CASSLEEYTDTQYF
NA TRBJ2-5 TRBV5-1 NA TGCGCCAGCAGCTTGGACAGGGTCCAAGAGACCCAGTACTTC CASSLDRVQETQYF
NA TRBJ1-5 TRBV11-2 NA TGTGCCAGCAGCACCGTCAGGGGTGGGGATAGCAATCAGCCCCAGCATTTT CASSTVRGGDSNQPQHF
NA TRBJ2-1 TRBV15 NA TGTGCCACCAGCATCCGCCCCGATGAGCAGTTCTTC CATSIRPDEQFF
few TRBJ1-2 TRBV11-2 NA TGTGCCAGCAGCTTACGCGGTACGGGGGCTAACTATGGCTACACCTTC CASSLRGTGANYGYTF
NA TRBJ2-3 TRBV11-2 TRBD1 TGTGCCAGCAGCTCAACAGGGACAGCAACGCAGTATTTT CASSSTGTATQYF
once TRBJ2-7 TRBV11-2 TRBD2 TGTGCCAGCATCTTGGGGGCTAGCGGGACTTACGAGCAGTACTTC CASILGASGTYEQYF
NA TRBJ1-3 TRBV5-1 NA TGCGCCAGCAGCTTACGCACAGACTCTGGAAACACCATATATTTT CASSLRTDSGNTIYF
few TRBJ1-1 TRBV7-8 NA TGTGCCAGCAGCTTTTACACTGAAGCTTTCTTT CASSFYTEAFF
NA TRBJ1-4 TRBV28 NA TGTGCAACCGGGGTCGGCAACGAAAAACTGTTTTTT CATGVGNEKLFF
NA TRBJ2-7 TRBV7-9 NA TGTGCCAGCAGCTCCGGGGACGAGCAGTACTTC CASSSGDEQYF
NA TRBJ2-5 TRBV30 NA TGTGCCTGGACAGGCGGATCGGGGACCCAGTACTTC CAWTGGSGTQYF
NA TRBJ2-3 TRBV7-2 NA TGTGCCAGCAGCTTAAGGCCTCCTAGCACAGATACGCAGTATTTT CASSLRPPSTDTQYF
NA TRBJ1-4 TRBV7-9 NA TGTGCCAGCAGCTTAGTAACCGTATCAACTAATGAAAAACTGTTTTTT CASSLVTVSTNEKLFF
NA TRBJ2-5 TRBV28 NA TGTGCCAGCAATCCGGGCCCTTTGGAGACCCAGTACTTC CASNPGPLETQYF
NA TRBJ2-3 TRBV6-6 NA TGTGCCAGCAATACGGGATTCAACACAGATACGCAGTATTTT CASNTGFNTDTQYF
NA TRBJ2-7 TRBV5-1 NA TGCGCCAGCAGCTCAGGGGGGTACGAGCAGTACTTC CASSSGGYEQYF
NA TRBJ2-7 TRBV7-8 NA TGTGCCAGCAGCCTAGAAGGGACGGACTCTTACGAGCAGTACTTC CASSLEGTDSYEQYF
NA TRBJ1-5 TRBV1 NA TGCACCAGCAGCCAAGTAACTACCTGGACTGATCAGCCCCAGCATTTT CTSSQVTTWTDQPQHF
NA TRBJ2-5 TRBV2 TRBD2 TGTGCCAGCAATCTGCGCGGGAGGCCTCGAGAAGAGACCCAGTACTTC CASNLRGRPREETQYF
NA TRBJ2-1 TRBV6-1 TRBD2 TGTGCCAGCAGGATGGAGCGGGCGGGAGGCAAAGAGCAGTTCTTC CASRMERAGGKEQFF
NA TRBJ2-1 TRBV5-5 NA TGTGCCAGCAGCGCGCTGGGCCCAAGCTCCTACAATGAGCAGTTCTTC CASSALGPSSYNEQFF
once TRBJ2-2 TRBV7-2 NA TGTGCCAGCAGCTCCCGGAGGGCCGGGGAGCTGTTTTTT CASSSRRAGELFF
NA TRBJ1-4 TRBV2 TRBD1 TGTGCCAGCAGGGGTCTAAACAGGGGTGAAAAACTGTTTTTT CASRGLNRGEKLFF
NA TRBJ2-2 TRBV18 NA TGTGCCAGCTCAACGGGTACGGGACGGAACACCGGGGAGCTGTTTTTT CASSTGTGRNTGELFF
NA TRBJ2-3 TRBV20-1 NA TGCAGTGCAAATTACCGGGATACGCAGTATTTT CSANYRDTQYF
NA TRBJ2-1 TRBV7-2 NA TGTGCCAGCAGCTTAGTTCATCGGGGAGGCAACAATGAGCAGTTCTTC CASSLVHRGGNNEQFF
NA TRBJ2-7 TRBV28 TRBD2 TGTGCCAGCAGTTCGCGGGGGTACGAGCAGTACTTC CASSSRGYEQYF
NA TRBJ2-4 TRBV7-6 NA TGTGCCAGCAGCTCCAGGGGAACGGGAAACATTCAGTACTTC CASSSRGTGNIQYF